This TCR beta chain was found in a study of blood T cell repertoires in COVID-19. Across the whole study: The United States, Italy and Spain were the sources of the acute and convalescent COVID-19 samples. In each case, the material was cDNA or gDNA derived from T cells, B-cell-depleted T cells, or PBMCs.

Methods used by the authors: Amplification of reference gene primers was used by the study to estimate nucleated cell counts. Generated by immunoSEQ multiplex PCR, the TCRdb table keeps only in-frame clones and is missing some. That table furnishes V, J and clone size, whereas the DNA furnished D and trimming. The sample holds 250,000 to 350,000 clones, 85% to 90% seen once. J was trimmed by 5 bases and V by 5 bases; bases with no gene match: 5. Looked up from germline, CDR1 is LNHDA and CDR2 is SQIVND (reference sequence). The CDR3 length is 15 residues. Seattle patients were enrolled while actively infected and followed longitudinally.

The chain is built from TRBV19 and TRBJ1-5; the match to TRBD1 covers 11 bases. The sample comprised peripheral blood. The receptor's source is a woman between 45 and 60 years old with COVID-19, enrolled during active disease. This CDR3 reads CASSPRGQGDQPQHF. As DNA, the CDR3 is TGTGCCAGTAGTCCCCGGGGACAGGGGGATCAGCCCCAGCATTTT.